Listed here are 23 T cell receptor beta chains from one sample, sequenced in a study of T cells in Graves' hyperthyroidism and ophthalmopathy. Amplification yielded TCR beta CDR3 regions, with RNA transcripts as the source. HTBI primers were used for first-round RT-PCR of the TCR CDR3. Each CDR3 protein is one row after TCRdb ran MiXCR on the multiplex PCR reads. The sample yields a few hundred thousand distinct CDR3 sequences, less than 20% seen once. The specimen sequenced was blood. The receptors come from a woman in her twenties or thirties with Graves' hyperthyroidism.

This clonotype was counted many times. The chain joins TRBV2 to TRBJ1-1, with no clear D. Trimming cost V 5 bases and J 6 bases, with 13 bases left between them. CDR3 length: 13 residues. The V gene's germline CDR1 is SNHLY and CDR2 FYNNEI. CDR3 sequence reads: CASSPIVTPEAFF. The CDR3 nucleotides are TGTGCCAGCAGTCCGATAGTGACTCCTGAAGCTTTCTTT.

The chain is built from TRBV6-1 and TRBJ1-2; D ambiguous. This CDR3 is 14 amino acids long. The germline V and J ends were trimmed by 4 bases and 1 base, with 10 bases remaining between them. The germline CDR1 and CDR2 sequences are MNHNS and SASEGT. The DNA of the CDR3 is TGTGCCAGCAGTGGGGGAGCTGTTAACTATGGCTACACCTTC. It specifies CASSGGAVNYGYTF.

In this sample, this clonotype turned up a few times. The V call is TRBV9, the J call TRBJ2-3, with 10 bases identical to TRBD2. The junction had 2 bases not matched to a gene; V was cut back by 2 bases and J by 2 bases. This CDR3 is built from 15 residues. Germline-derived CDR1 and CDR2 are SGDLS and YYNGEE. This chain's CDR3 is CASSVTSGHTDTQYF. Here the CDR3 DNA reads TGTGCCAGCAGCGTGACTAGCGGGCACACAGATACGCAGTATTTT.

CDR3 bases: TGTGCCAGCAGTGAGAACCGACAGGGCTTAAACATTCAGTACTTC. It yields the protein CASSENRQGLNIQYF. V and J are TRBV6-1 and TRBJ2-4; 7 bases agree with TRBD1. The J segment lost 6 bases and the V segment lost 3 bases, leaving 8 bases of the junction unmatched. This CDR3 is 15 amino acids long. In germline, CDR1 is MNHNS, CDR2 SASEGT.

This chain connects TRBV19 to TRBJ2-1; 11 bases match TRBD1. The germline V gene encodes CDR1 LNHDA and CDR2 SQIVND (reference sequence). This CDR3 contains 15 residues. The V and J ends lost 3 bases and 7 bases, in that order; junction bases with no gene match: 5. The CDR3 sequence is CASSIRDRGLNEQFF. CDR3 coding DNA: TGTGCCAGTAGTATCAGGGACAGGGGGTTGAATGAGCAGTTCTTC.

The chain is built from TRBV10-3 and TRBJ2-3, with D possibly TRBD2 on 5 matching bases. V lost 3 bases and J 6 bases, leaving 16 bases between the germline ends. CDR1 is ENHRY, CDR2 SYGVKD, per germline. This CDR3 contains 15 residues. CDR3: CAISDFGPGEDTQYF. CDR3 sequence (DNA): TGTGCCATCAGTGACTTCGGGCCCGGGGAGGATACGCAGTATTTT.

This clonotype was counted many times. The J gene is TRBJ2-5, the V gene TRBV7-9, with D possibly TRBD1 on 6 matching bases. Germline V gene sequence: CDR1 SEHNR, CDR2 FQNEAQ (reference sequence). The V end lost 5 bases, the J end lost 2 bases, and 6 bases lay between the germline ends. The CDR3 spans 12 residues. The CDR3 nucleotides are TGTGCCAGCAGCGGGACACAAGAGACCCAGTACTTC. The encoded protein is CASSGTQETQYF.

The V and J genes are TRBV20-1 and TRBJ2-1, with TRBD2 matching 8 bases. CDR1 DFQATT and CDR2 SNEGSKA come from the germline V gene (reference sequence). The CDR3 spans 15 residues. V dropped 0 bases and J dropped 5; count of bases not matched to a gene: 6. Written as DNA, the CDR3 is TGCAGTGCTAGAGATTTTGTAGCGGGAAACAATGAGCAGTTCTTC. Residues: CSARDFVAGNNEQFF.

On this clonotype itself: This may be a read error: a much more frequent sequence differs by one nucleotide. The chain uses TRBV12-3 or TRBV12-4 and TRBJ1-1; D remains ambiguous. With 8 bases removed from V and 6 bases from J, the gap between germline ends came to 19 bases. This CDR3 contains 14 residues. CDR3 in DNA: TGTGCCAGCCCCCGGGAGGAGGGTGGGGCTGAAGCTTTCTTT. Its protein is CASPREEGGAEAFF.

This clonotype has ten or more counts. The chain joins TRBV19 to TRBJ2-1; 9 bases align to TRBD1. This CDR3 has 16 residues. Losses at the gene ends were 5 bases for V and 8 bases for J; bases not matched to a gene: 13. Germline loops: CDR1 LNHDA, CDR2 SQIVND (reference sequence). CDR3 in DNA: TGTGCCAGTAGTCCTGTCCCGGGACAGGGTAAGGATGAGCAGTTCTTC. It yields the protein CASSPVPGQGKDEQFF.

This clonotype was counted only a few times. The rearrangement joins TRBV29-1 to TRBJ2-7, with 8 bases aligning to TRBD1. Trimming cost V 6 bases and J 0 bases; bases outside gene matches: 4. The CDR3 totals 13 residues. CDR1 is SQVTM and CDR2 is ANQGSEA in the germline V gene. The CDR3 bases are TGCAGCGTCGTACAGGGGGACTCCTACGAGCAGTACTTC. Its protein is CSVVQGDSYEQYF.

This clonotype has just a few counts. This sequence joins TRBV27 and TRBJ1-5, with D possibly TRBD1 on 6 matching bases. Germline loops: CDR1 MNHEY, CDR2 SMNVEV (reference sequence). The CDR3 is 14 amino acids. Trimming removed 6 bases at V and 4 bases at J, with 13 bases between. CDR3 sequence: CASSRGQANQPQHF. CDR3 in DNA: TGTGCCAGCAGCCGGGGACAAGCAAATCAGCCCCAGCATTTT.

CDR3 residues: CASSHRTGDNSPLHF. The CDR3 nucleotides are TGCGCCAGCAGCCATAGGACAGGAGATAATTCACCCCTCCACTTT. V gene TRBV4-1 combines with J gene TRBJ1-6; 7 nucleotides align to TRBD1. This CDR3 contains 15 residues. After removal of 3 bases from V and 5 bases from J, the junction contained 4 bases not matched to a gene. CDR1 is MGHRA and CDR2 is YSYEKL in the germline V gene.

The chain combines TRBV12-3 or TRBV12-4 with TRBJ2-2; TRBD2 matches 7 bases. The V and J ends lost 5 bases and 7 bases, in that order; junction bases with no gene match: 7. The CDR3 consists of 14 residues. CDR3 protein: CASSVTSIGGELFF. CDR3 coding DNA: TGTGCCAGCAGTGTGACTAGCATCGGCGGGGAGCTGTTTTTT.

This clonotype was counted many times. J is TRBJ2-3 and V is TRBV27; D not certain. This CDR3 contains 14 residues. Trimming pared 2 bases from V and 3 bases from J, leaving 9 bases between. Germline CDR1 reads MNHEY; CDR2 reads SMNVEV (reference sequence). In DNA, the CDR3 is TGTGCCAGCAGTTTAGCCAGGTTTACAGATACGCAGTATTTT. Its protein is CASSLARFTDTQYF.

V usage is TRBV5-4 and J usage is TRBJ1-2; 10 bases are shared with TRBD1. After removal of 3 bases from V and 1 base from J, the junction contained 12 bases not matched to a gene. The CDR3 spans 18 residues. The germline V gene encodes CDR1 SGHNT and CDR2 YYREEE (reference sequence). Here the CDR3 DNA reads TGTGCCAGCAGCTCAGACGCCCAGGACAGGGGGGATAACTATGGCTACACCTTC. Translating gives CASSSDAQDRGDNYGYTF.

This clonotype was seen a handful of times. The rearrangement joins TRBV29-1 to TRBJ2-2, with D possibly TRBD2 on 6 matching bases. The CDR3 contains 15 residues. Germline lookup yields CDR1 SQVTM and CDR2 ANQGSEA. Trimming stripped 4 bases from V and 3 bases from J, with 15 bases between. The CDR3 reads CSVGFGGWDTGELFF. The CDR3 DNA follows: TGCAGCGTTGGTTTTGGGGGGTGGGACACCGGGGAGCTGTTTTTT.

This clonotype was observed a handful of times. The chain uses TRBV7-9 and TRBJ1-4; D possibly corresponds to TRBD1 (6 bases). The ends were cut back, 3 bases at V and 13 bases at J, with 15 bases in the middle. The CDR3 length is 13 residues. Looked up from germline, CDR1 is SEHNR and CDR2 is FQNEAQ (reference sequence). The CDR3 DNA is TGTGCCAGCAGCTTCCAGGGGAATGAGAGACTGTTTTTT. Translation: CASSFQGNERLFF.

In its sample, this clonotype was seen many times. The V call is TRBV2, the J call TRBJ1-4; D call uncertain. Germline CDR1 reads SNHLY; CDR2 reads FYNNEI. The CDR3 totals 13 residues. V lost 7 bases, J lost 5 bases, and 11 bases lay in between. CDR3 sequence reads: CASNRGPNEKLFF. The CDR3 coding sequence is TGTGCCAGCAATCGAGGTCCGAATGAAAAACTGTTTTTT.

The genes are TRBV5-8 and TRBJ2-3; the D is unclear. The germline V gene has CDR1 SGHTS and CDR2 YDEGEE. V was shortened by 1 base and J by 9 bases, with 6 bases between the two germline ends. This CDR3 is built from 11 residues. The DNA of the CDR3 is TGTGCCAGCAGCTTGAACGTAACGCAGTATTTT. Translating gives CASSLNVTQYF.

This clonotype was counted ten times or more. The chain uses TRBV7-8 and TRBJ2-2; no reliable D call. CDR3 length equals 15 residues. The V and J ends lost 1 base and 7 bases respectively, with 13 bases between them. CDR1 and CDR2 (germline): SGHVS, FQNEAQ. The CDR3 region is CASSLGSTGSGELFF. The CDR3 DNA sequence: TGTGCCAGCAGCTTAGGCTCCACTGGAAGCGGGGAGCTGTTTTTT.

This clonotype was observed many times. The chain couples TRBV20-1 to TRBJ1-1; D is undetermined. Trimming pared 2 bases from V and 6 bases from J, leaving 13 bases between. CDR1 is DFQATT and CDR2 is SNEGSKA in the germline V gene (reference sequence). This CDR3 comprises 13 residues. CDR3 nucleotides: TGCAGTGCTAGACCTCTCCTCTTTGCTGAAGCTTTCTTT. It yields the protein CSARPLLFAEAFF.

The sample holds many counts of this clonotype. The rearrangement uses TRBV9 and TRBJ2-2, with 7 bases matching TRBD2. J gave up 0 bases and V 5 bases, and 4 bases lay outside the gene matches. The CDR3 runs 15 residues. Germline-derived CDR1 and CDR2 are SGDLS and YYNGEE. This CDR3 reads CASRVSGTNTGELFF. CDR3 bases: TGTGCCAGCAGGGTGAGCGGGACGAACACCGGGGAGCTGTTTTTT.